This TCR beta chain appears in the sequencing data of a study of T cells in Graves' hyperthyroidism and ophthalmopathy. Overall study results and limits: Most clonotypes that expanded in the thyroid above 0.001 also showed up in blood. From stable hyperthyroidism, ophthalmopathy was set apart by a 13 V-J model.

In the case of this clonotype: What it binds is not known.

V dropped 5 bases and J dropped 8 bases, with 12 bases sitting between them. This CDR3 comprises 12 residues. CDR1 SEHNR and CDR2 FQNEAQ come from the germline V gene (reference sequence). RNA transcripts provided the source from which TCR beta CDR3 regions were amplified. RT-PCR in the first round (using the HTBI primer set) targeted the TCR CDR3. TCRdb re-called the multiplex PCR reads through MiXCR, storing one row per CDR3 protein. The sample has 480,000 or so distinct CDR3 sequences, 46% seen once. On the basis of clinical symptoms, serum thyroxine and TRAb, thyroid ultrasound and orbital computed tomography, diagnoses were made.

The origin of this receptor is an adult woman with Graves' disease, either hyperthyroidism or ophthalmopathy (not recorded which). The sample comprised peripheral blood or thyroid tissue (not recorded which). The chain links TRBV7-9 to TRBJ1-2; no firm D call. CDR3 residues: CASSTERRGYTF. The CDR3, as DNA: TGTGCCAGCAGCACAGAAAGGAGGGGCTACACCTTC.